What follows is one TCR beta chain and its context. The entry originates in a study of blood T cell repertoires in COVID-19. Study summary: T cells, B-cell-depleted T cells, or PBMCs provided the cDNA or gDNA that served as material.

Germline trimming cut 5 bases from V and 4 bases from J; bases unmatched to any gene: 3. The CDR3 loop spans 14 amino acids. Germline assignment: CDR1 SGHRS and CDR2 YFSETQ. This table comes from immunoSEQ multiplex PCR, and its TCRdb copy is limited to in-frame clones, with some not included. Of approximately 100,000 clones listed, around 85% are singletons. The chain is built from TRBV5-1 and TRBJ2-3; 11 nucleotides agree with TRBD1. Sequenced: peripheral blood. This TCR was recovered from a woman in her 70s with active or convalescent COVID-19. The CDR3 spells CASSRTGGSDTQYF. Here the CDR3 DNA reads TGCGCCAGCAGTAGGACAGGGGGCTCAGATACGCAGTATTTT.